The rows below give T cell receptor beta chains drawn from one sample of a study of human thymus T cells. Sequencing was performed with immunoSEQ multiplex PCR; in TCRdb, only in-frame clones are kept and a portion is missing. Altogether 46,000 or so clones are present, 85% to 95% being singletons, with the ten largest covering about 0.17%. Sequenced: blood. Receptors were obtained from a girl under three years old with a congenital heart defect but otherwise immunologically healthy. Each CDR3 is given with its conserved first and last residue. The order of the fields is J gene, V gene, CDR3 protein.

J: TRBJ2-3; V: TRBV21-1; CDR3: CASSIDTTALTSTDTQYF
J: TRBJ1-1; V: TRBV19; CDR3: CASARDRGITEAFF
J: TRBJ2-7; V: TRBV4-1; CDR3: CASSQITGSPTYEQYF
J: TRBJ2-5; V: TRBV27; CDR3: CASSSGTVRETQYF
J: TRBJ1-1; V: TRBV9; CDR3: CASSVESGTAEAFF
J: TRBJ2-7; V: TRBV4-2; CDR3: CASSQATTSGYYEQYF
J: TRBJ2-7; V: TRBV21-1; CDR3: CASSPAAYEQYF
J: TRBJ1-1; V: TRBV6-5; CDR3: CASSPLTQWNTEAFF
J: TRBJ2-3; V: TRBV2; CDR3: CASSSLAGGPPDTQYF
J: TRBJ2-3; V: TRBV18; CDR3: CASSLSIPDTQYF
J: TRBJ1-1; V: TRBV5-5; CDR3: CASSLTAENTEAFF
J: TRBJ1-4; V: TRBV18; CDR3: CASSPRTANEKLFF
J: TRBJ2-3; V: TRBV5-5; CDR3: CASSLALGTSGTNTQYF
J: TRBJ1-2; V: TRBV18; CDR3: CASSQGQGAAYGYTF
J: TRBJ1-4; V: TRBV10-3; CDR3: CAISGKPMGTGNEKLFF
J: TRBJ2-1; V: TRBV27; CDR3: CASSPGLAGHNEQFF
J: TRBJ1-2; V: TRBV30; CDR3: CAWSGQAAHYGYTF
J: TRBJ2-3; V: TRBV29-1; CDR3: CSVLARGRADTQYF
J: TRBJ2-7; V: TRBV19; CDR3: CASSPGAIYEQYF
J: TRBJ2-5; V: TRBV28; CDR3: CASRGNGQPRETQYF
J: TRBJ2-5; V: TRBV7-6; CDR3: CASSLFGETQYF
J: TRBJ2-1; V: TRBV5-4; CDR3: CASSLALGDNEQFF
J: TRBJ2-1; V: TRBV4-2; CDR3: CASSQGGDNEQFF
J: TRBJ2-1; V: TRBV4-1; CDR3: CASSQAFPHIANEQFF
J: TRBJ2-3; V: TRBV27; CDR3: CASSRQTGTSGSTDTQYF
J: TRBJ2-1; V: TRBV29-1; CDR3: CSVEVGKGGRYNEQFF